The clone carrying this T cell receptor beta chain was counted many times. The data are from a study of T cells in Graves' hyperthyroidism and ophthalmopathy. At least 3 on the Clinical Activity Score was recorded for ophthalmopathy patients, who also had NOSPECS grade at least 4 and duration under 3 months. Researchers took RNA transcripts and amplified the TCR beta CDR3 regions from them. Primed by the HTBI set, a first-round RT-PCR was run on the TCR CDR3. TCRdb recomputed calls from the multiplex PCR reads with MiXCR, one row per CDR3 protein. This table holds about 260,000 distinct CDR3 sequences, about 15% found once. The CDR3 sequence is 15 residues long. Germline CDR1 and CDR2: SEHNR and FQNEAQ (reference sequence). V dropped 5 bases and J dropped 3; count of bases not matched to a gene: 10.

This chain connects TRBV7-9 to TRBJ2-7; 7 bases are a match to TRBD1. Sequencing used blood. The sequence was obtained from a woman aged 18-29 years with Graves' ophthalmopathy. Here the CDR3 reads CASSHPDRDYYEQYF. The CDR3 nucleotides are TGTGCCAGCAGCCACCCCGACAGGGATTACTACGAGCAGTACTTC.